One sample yielded the 20 T cell receptor beta chains listed below, sequenced in a study of response to subunit inactivated influenza vaccine. From the RT-PCR reads, TCRdb called clonotypes with MiXCR, one entry per CDR3 protein. Among 860,000 or so distinct CDR3 sequences listed, approximately 21% were seen once. Source: PBMCs from blood, taken 4 to 6 days after vaccination. Receptor source: a man aged 50-60 years who received an inactivated influenza vaccine.

The chain is built from TRBV11-2 and TRBJ2-2; no reliable D call. V lost 3 bases to trimming and J lost 0 bases, with 8 bases between them. CDR1 is SGHAT, CDR2 FQNNGV, per germline. The CDR3 is 15 amino acids. The CDR3 nucleotides are TGTGCCAGCAGCTTCCTCGAATCGAACACCGGGGAGCTGTTTTTT. This sequence encodes CASSFLESNTGELFF.

This clonotype showed up many times. This rearrangement joins TRBV20-1 to TRBJ2-1; D unresolved. V was trimmed by 0 bases and J by 0 bases, leaving 9 bases between them. In germline, CDR1 is DFQATT, CDR2 SNEGSKA (reference sequence). This CDR3 is built from 15 residues. The CDR3 reads CSARDPQLSYNEQFF. CDR3 sequence (DNA): TGCAGTGCTAGAGATCCCCAGCTCTCCTACAATGAGCAGTTCTTC.

J is TRBJ1-2 and V is TRBV5-1; weak D call: TRBD1 (5 bases). The ends were cut back, 7 bases at V and 4 bases at J, with 35 bases in the middle. CDR1 is SGHRS and CDR2 is YFSETQ in the germline V gene. The CDR3 has 20 amino acids. DNA for the CDR3: TGCGCCAGCTTCGGGGGGTCTCCTCCCCCTTCAATTGTGCTTTTCTATGGCTACACCTTC. Its protein product is CASFGGSPPPSIVLFYGYTF.

This clonotype has only a few counts. V gene TRBV28 combines with J gene TRBJ1-3; perhaps TRBD1 as D (6 bases). With 4 bases removed from V and 4 bases from J, the gap between germline ends came to 20 bases. This CDR3 region has 17 residues. Germline V gene data show CDR1 as MDHEN and CDR2 as SYDVKM. CDR3 DNA sequence: TGTGCCAGCAGTTCCCCCAACAGGGACTTATCAGGAAACACCATATATTTT. Protein: CASSSPNRDLSGNTIYF.

This clonotype was recorded at least ten times. The chain recombines TRBV20-1 with TRBJ2-1; D perhaps matches TRBD2 (5 bases). CDR1 and CDR2 (germline): DFQATT, SNEGSKA (reference sequence). With 6 bases removed from V and 5 bases from J, the gap between germline ends came to 23 bases. CDR3 size: 16 residues. CDR3 nucleotide sequence: TGCAGTGCGATGTCCCCGATAGGAGCGGAAGACAATGAGCAGTTCTTC. Translation gives CSAMSPIGAEDNEQFF.

This clonotype was seen a handful of times. V and J are TRBV9 and TRBJ2-1; D may match TRBD1 or TRBD2 (5 bases each). The CDR3 loop spans 14 amino acids. The germline V gene has CDR1 SGDLS and CDR2 YYNGEE. Trimming took off 1 base at V and 7 bases at J, with 12 bases between the two ends. The DNA of the CDR3 is TGTGCCAGCAGCGTAAACGTCAGGGAGAATGAGCAGTTCTTC. It specifies CASSVNVRENEQFF. The full variable domain, its missing parts supplied by reference TRBV9 and TRBJ2-1, is DSGVTQTPKHLITATGQRVTLRCSPRSGDLSVYWYQQSLDQGLQFLIQYYNGEERAKGNILERFSAQQFPDLHSELNLSSLELGDSALYFCASSVNVRENEQFFGPGTRLTVL.

This clonotype was counted only a few times. The chain employs TRBV7-2 and TRBJ2-7, with D perhaps matching TRBD2 (5 bases). This CDR3 spans 14 amino acids. Looked up from germline, CDR1 is SGHTA and CDR2 is FQGNSA. Trimming removed 1 base from V and 3 bases from J, with 10 bases in between. CDR3 loop: CASSLDGVRYEQYF. The CDR3 DNA follows: TGTGCCAGCAGCTTAGACGGGGTTCGCTACGAGCAGTACTTC.

This chain uses TRBV20-1 with TRBJ2-5; D is possibly TRBD2 (5 bases). V was trimmed by 0 bases and J by 1 base, leaving 9 bases between them. The germline V gene encodes CDR1 DFQATT and CDR2 SNEGSKA (reference sequence). There are 14 residues in the CDR3. The CDR3 DNA sequence: TGCAGTGCTAGAGATCAGAGGGCCCAAGAGACCCAGTACTTC. This translates into CSARDQRAQETQYF.

The chain recombines TRBV20-1 with TRBJ2-5; 10 positions match TRBD2. Germline V gene sequence: CDR1 DFQATT, CDR2 SNEGSKA (reference sequence). Trimming removed 5 bases from V and 4 bases from J; junction bases left unmatched: 10. The CDR3 is 15 residues long. CDR3 in DNA: TGCAGTGCTGCTCCGGTACTAGCGGGGTCAGAGACCCAGTACTTC. Translation: CSAAPVLAGSETQYF.

The rearrangement links TRBV7-8 to TRBJ2-1, with D tentatively TRBD2 (6 bases). The V gene's germline CDR1 is SGHVS and CDR2 FQNEAQ. CDR3 length: 14 amino acids. The V gene lost 7 bases and the J gene lost 11 bases, with 21 bases spanning the gap. The CDR3 is CASTNLGGAGQQFF. For the CDR3, the DNA is TGTGCCAGCACCAACCTGGGAGGCGCTGGACAGCAGTTCTTC.

The sample holds one count of this clonotype. The chain uses TRBV28 and TRBJ2-5, with a tentative D call TRBD2 (6 bases). Germline assignment: CDR1 MDHEN and CDR2 SYDVKM. Between the trimmed V and J ends, which lost 2 bases and 2 bases, there was a span of 12 bases. CDR3 length: 15 amino acids. CDR3 in amino acids: CASSLPGLQQETQYF. The CDR3 nucleotides are TGTGCCAGCAGTTTACCGGGACTTCAACAAGAGACCCAGTACTTC.

This clonotype was seen a handful of times. The genes are TRBV7-2 and TRBJ1-1, with D unresolved. Germline loops: CDR1 SGHTA, CDR2 FQGNSA. Trimming stripped 5 bases from V and 8 bases from J, with 15 bases between. The CDR3 extends over 13 amino acids. CDR3 in amino acids: CASSLQLRREAFF. The DNA for the CDR3 is TGTGCCAGCAGCCTACAGTTAAGACGCGAAGCTTTCTTT.

This rearrangement joins TRBV27 to TRBJ2-7; D may be TRBD2 (5 bases). Germline V gene data show CDR1 as MNHEY and CDR2 as SMNVEV (reference sequence). Trimming stripped 8 bases from V and 2 bases from J, with 16 bases between. This CDR3 comprises 14 residues. The CDR3 sequence is CASGPGLFPYEQYF. The CDR3 DNA is TGTGCCAGCGGACCCGGACTGTTTCCCTACGAGCAGTACTTC.

The table lists this clonotype with a few counts. The CDR3 here is CASSPGLSPTYEQYF. The CDR3 DNA sequence: TGTGCCAGCAGCCCCGGACTATCCCCTACCTACGAGCAGTACTTC. J is TRBJ2-7 and V is TRBV7-9; D possibly corresponds to TRBD2 (6 bases). The V and J ends lost 5 bases and 2 bases respectively, with 16 bases between them. The germline V gene has CDR1 SEHNR and CDR2 FQNEAQ (reference sequence). The CDR3 sequence is 15 residues long.

This clonotype was observed a handful of times. The V call is TRBV27, the J call TRBJ2-2, with D possibly being TRBD1 or TRBD2 (6 bases each). The CDR3 is made up of 16 amino acids. V shed 2 bases and J shed 1 base, with 11 bases lying between them. Per germline, CDR1 MNHEY and CDR2 SMNVEV (reference sequence). The CDR3 loop is CASSLNGGLNTGELFF. Here the CDR3 DNA reads TGTGCCAGCAGTTTAAACGGGGGCCTGAACACCGGGGAGCTGTTTTTT.

This clonotype was detected many times. The chain combines TRBV29-1 with TRBJ2-1; D is undetermined. This CDR3 has 13 amino acids. Per the germline V gene, CDR1 is SQVTM and CDR2 is ANQGSEA. Trimming left V 0 bases short and J 9 bases short, with 12 bases between. The CDR3 coding sequence is TGCAGCGTTGAAGATCTTATTGGTGCTGAGCAGTTCTTC. Translation: CSVEDLIGAEQFF.

This clonotype came up many times. The CDR3 DNA reads TGTGCCAGCAGAGGGGGCTGGGGGCCGCAGATCTACAATGAGCAGTTCTTC. Translation gives CASRGGWGPQIYNEQFF. This rearrangement joins TRBV12-3 or TRBV12-4 to TRBJ2-1; 7 bases match TRBD1. V shed 6 bases, J shed 3 bases, and the junction held 14 bases outside the gene matches. CDR3 length: 17 residues.

The chain combines TRBV20-1 with TRBJ2-7; possible D gene TRBD2, 6 bases. The V end was cut by 3 bases, the J end by 0 bases, with 12 bases between. The CDR3 runs 14 residues. The germline V gene has CDR1 DFQATT and CDR2 SNEGSKA (reference sequence). CDR3 amino acids: CSARGTQFSYEQYF. CDR3 nucleotides: TGCAGTGCTAGGGGGACTCAATTCTCCTACGAGCAGTACTTC.

This clonotype has just a few counts. The V call is TRBV6-5, the J call TRBJ2-5; D possibly corresponds to TRBD1 (6 bases). The CDR3 is made up of 14 amino acids. V lost 0 bases, J lost 3 bases, and 8 bases lay in between. CDR1 is MNHEY and CDR2 is SVGAGI in the germline V gene. CDR3 sequence reads: CASSYSGQKETQYF. The CDR3 region has the DNA TGTGCCAGCAGTTACTCCGGACAGAAAGAGACCCAGTACTTC.

A single count supports this clonotype. J is TRBJ2-7 and V is TRBV6-6; TRBD2 aligns across 10 bases. The CDR3 is 13 amino acids. The V gene end was trimmed by 8 bases and the J gene end by 2 bases; junction bases not matched to a gene: 3. Germline loops: CDR1 MNHNY, CDR2 SVGAGI (reference sequence). CDR3 residues: CASGSGGTYEQYF. The CDR3 bases are TGTGCCAGCGGTAGCGGGGGGACCTACGAGCAGTACTTC.